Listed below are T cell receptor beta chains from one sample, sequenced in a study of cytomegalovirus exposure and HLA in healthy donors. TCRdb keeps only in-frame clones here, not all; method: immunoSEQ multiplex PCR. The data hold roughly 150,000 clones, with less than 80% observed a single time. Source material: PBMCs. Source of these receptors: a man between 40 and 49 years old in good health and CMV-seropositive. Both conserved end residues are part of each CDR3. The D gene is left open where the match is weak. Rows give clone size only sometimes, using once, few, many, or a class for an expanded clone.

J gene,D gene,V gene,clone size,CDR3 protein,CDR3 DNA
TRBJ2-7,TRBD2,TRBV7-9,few,CASSLSTSGYEQYF,TGTGCCAGCAGCTTAAGTACTAGCGGCTACGAGCAGTACTTC
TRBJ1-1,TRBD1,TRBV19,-,CASRDDRGLNTEAFF,TGTGCCAGTAGGGACGACAGGGGGCTGAACACTGAAGCTTTCTTT
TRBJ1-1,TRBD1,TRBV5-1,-,CASTRDRGNTEAFF,TGCGCCAGCACCCGGGACAGGGGAAACACTGAAGCTTTCTTT
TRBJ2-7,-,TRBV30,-,CAYPRSEQYF,TGTGCCTATCCGAGGAGCGAGCAGTACTTC
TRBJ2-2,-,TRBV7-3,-,CASSRQVRTGELFF,TGTGCCAGCAGCCGACAGGTTCGCACCGGGGAGCTGTTTTTT
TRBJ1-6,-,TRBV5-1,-,CASQTSSYNSPLHF,TGCGCCAGCCAAACAAGCTCCTATAATTCACCCCTCCACTTT
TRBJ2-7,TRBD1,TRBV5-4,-,CASSPWTGSYEQYF,TGTGCCAGCAGCCCTTGGACAGGCTCCTACGAGCAGTACTTC
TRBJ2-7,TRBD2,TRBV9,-,CASSPTGGAGEVQYF,TGTGCCAGCAGCCCCACGGGTGGGGCGGGAGAAGTGCAGTACTTC
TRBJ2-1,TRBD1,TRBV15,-,CATRGQSSYNEQFF,TGTGCCACCAGGGGACAGAGCTCCTACAATGAGCAGTTCTTC
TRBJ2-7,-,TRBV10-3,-,CAISESLDSFYEQYF,TGTGCCATCAGTGAGTCTTTGGACAGCTTCTACGAGCAGTACTTC
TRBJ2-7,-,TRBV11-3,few,CASSPRLGVEQYF,TGTGCCAGCAGCCCGCGACTAGGCGTCGAGCAGTACTTC
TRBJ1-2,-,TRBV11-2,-,CASSFTGIRYYGYTF,TGTGCCAGCAGCTTCACAGGGATCCGTTACTATGGCTACACCTTC
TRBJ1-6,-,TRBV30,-,CALGGGNSPLHF,TGTGCCCTGGGGGGGGGTAATTCACCCCTCCACTTT
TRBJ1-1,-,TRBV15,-,CATRATVNTEAFF,TGTGCCACCCGCGCCACAGTCAACACTGAAGCTTTCTTT
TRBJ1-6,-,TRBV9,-,CASSLRYREDSPLHF,TGTGCCAGCAGCTTGAGATACAGGGAAGATTCACCCCTCCACTTT
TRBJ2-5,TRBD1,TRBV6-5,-,CASRPGTGSETQYF,TGTGCCAGCAGACCCGGGACAGGGAGCGAGACCCAGTACTTC
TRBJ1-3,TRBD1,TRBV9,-,CASSARGLAGNTIYF,TGTGCCAGCAGCGCGAGGGGGCTGGCTGGAAACACCATATATTTT
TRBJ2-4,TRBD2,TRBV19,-,CASKPGGSKNIQYF,TGTGCCAGTAAGCCGGGAGGAAGCAAAAACATTCAGTACTTC
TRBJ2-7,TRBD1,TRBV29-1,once,CSVARGRDRAHEQYF,TGCAGCGTGGCCAGAGGCCGGGACAGGGCCCACGAGCAGTACTTC
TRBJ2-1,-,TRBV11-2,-,CASSLVGAYEQFF,TGTGCCAGCAGCTTAGTGGGGGCATATGAGCAGTTCTTC
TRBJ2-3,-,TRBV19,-,CASSPGGPSTDTQYF,TGTGCCAGTTCCCCCGGCGGGCCTAGCACAGATACGCAGTATTTT
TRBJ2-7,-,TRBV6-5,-,CASSRTFYEQYF,TGTGCCAGCAGCAGGACATTCTACGAGCAGTACTTC
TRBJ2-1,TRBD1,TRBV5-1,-,CASSLAGTDNEQFF,TGCGCCAGCAGCTTGGCCGGGACAGACAATGAGCAGTTCTTC
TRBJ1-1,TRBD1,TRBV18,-,CASSPRQGDDTEAFF,TGTGCCAGCTCACCACGACAGGGGGACGACACTGAAGCTTTCTTT
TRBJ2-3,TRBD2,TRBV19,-,CASSNVGAGGPGGTQYF,TGTGCCAGTAGTAACGTCGGAGCGGGAGGGCCGGGGGGTACGCAGTATTTT
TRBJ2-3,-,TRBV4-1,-,CASSQVGLPSTDTQYF,TGCGCCAGCAGCCAGGTTGGACTACCCAGCACAGATACGCAGTATTTT
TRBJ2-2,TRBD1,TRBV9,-,CASSPGTGNTGELFF,TGTGCCAGCAGCCCCGGGACAGGGAACACCGGGGAGCTGTTTTTT